The T cell receptor (beta chain) described here comes from a study of CXCR3-negative and CXCR3-positive naive CD8 T cells. Study details: There were 120 million to 150 million TRB reads altogether, and each library had about 1.5 +/- 0.3 million of them.

Overall study findings and caveats: Each naive subset displayed comparably high diversity, whereas memory CD8+ cells displayed much lower diversity. Comparison of naive CXCR3-negative and CXCR3-positive cells revealed similar TRBV-TRBJ usage, while memory cells differed. CXCR3 expression dropped partially after cryopreservation, and most assays relied on fresh PBMCs.

This CDR3 comprises 15 residues. Germline V gives CDR1 SGDLS, CDR2 YYNGEE. With UMI labels, 5' RACE was used to prepare the TRB cDNA libraries. No DNA is given; TCRdb re-called the 5' RACE reads and lists each CDR3 protein once. Its table lists around 48,000 distinct CDR3 sequences. With respect to this clonotype: Its antigen is not identified.

Sequencing input: memory CD8+ T cells from blood. The clonotype was recovered from a human donor in good health. Some clones in this sample may be carry-over from other donors' samples. The J gene is TRBJ1-5, the V gene TRBV9; TCRdb names TRBD1, which stays unverified in the absence of DNA. The CDR3 loop is CASSVDGGANQPQHF.